Listed below are T cell receptor beta chains from one sample, sequenced in a study of blood T cell repertoires in COVID-19. The protocol was immunoSEQ multiplex PCR, while the TCRdb copy is restricted to in-frame clones and leaves out a portion. The sample yields about 430,000 clones, approximately 90% seen once. The specimen was PBMCs or T cells enriched from blood (not recorded which). The receptors shown here come from a woman between 18 and 29 years old who had been exposed to COVID-19. Both conserved end residues are part of each CDR3. Fields, in order: V gene, clone size, D gene, CDR3 length, J gene, CDR3 DNA, CDR3 protein. A D gene is named only where the DNA matches it firmly. Rows may omit the clone size; those that give it use once, few, many or a size class.

V: TRBV28
size: -
D: -
length: 13
J: TRBJ2-5
DNA: TGTGCAAGCAGGGGCAGGGCCGAGGAGACCCAGTACTTC
CDR3: CASRGRAEETQYF

V: TRBV11-1
size: -
D: -
length: 13
J: TRBJ1-1
DNA: TGTGCCAGCAGCTTAATAAAGAACACTGAAGCTTTCTTT
CDR3: CASSLIKNTEAFF

V: TRBV7-2
size: -
D: -
length: 13
J: TRBJ2-7
DNA: TGTGCCAGCAGCTCGCTAGCGTACAACGAGCAGTACTTC
CDR3: CASSSLAYNEQYF

V: TRBV27
size: few
D: -
length: 14
J: TRBJ2-1
DNA: TGTGCCAGCAGGGGGACATCTTACTACAATGAGCAGTTCTTC
CDR3: CASRGTSYYNEQFF

V: TRBV7-2
size: -
D: TRBD1
length: 15
J: TRBJ1-1
DNA: TGTGCCAGCAGCTTGACAGGGCAGTCGAGCACTGAAGCTTTCTTT
CDR3: CASSLTGQSSTEAFF

V: TRBV2
size: -
D: -
length: 16
J: TRBJ1-2
DNA: TGTGCCAGCAGTGGTTTGAGGGCCCCACTTAACTATGGCTACACCTTC
CDR3: CASSGLRAPLNYGYTF

V: TRBV7-2
size: -
D: TRBD2
length: 17
J: TRBJ2-1
DNA: TGTGCCAGCAGCTTAGGCAGCGGGGGGCCCCCCTACAATGAGCAGTTCTTC
CDR3: CASSLGSGGPPYNEQFF

V: TRBV7-6
size: -
D: TRBD2
length: 18
J: TRBJ2-1
DNA: TGTGCCAGCAGCTTAGGGCAGGGAGCTAGCGGGGTTTACAATGAGCAGTTCTTC
CDR3: CASSLGQGASGVYNEQFF

V: TRBV14
size: -
D: -
length: 13
J: TRBJ1-1
DNA: TGTGCCAGCAGCCTAACAGTTAACACTGAAGCTTTCTTT
CDR3: CASSLTVNTEAFF

V: TRBV18
size: once
D: TRBD2
length: 20
J: TRBJ2-3
DNA: TGTGCCAGCTCACTTTCTCAAATCGGACTAGCGGGATCGAGCACAGATACGCAGTATTTT
CDR3: CASSLSQIGLAGSSTDTQYF

V: TRBV6-5
size: -
D: -
length: 15
J: TRBJ2-7
DNA: TGTGCCAGCAGTTCGCCCGGGGGGCCTACCTACGAGCAGTACTTC
CDR3: CASSSPGGPTYEQYF

V: TRBV28
size: -
D: -
length: 19
J: TRBJ1-4
DNA: TGTGCCAGCAGTTTATCCCCTTTAGTTATGCAGGGCGATGATGAAAAACTGTTTTTT
CDR3: CASSLSPLVMQGDDEKLFF

V: TRBV5-8
size: -
D: -
length: 19
J: TRBJ2-2
DNA: TGTGCCAGCAGCCCGGGCCCTGCCGGGAGTATAGCGAACACCGGGGAGCTGTTTTTT
CDR3: CASSPGPAGSIANTGELFF

V: TRBV28
size: -
D: TRBD1
length: 14
J: TRBJ1-4
DNA: TGTGCCAGCAGTTCGGGACAGGGTTACGAAAAACTGTTTTTT
CDR3: CASSSGQGYEKLFF

V: TRBV21-1
size: -
D: -
length: 17
J: TRBJ2-1
DNA: TGTGCCAGCAGCAATTATAGGGAGGGATACTCCTACAATGAGCAGTTCTTC
CDR3: CASSNYREGYSYNEQFF

V: TRBV19
size: -
D: TRBD1
length: 15
J: TRBJ2-5
DNA: TGTGCCAGTAGTTGGGTCGGACAGGGGGAGGAGACCCAGTACTTC
CDR3: CASSWVGQGEETQYF

V: TRBV6-6
size: -
D: -
length: 14
J: TRBJ1-1
DNA: TGTGCCAGCAGCGAGCGGGGTATGAACACTGAAGCTTTCTTT
CDR3: CASSERGMNTEAFF

V: TRBV19
size: -
D: -
length: 14
J: TRBJ1-1
DNA: TGTGCCAGTAGTATTTGGGGGCTGAACACTGAAGCTTTCTTT
CDR3: CASSIWGLNTEAFF

V: TRBV15
size: -
D: -
length: 13
J: TRBJ1-1
DNA: TGTGCCACCAGCAGCCGGGGGGGAAGTGAAGCTTTCTTT
CDR3: CATSSRGGSEAFF

V: TRBV27
size: -
D: -
length: 13
J: TRBJ2-2
DNA: TGTGCCGGGGGGAGCCCCCACACCGGGGAGCTGTTTTTT
CDR3: CAGGSPHTGELFF

V: TRBV5-4
size: -
D: -
length: 14
J: TRBJ1-6
DNA: TGTGCCAGCAGCTTGGGACAACTGAATTCACCCCTCCACTTT
CDR3: CASSLGQLNSPLHF

V: TRBV7-2
size: -
D: -
length: 15
J: TRBJ2-2
DNA: TGTGCCAGCAGCTTAGCAGCGAGAAGCACCGGGGAGCTGTTTTTT
CDR3: CASSLAARSTGELFF